Presented here are 26 T cell receptor beta chains from one specimen sequenced in a study of tissue T cells after allogeneic stem cell transplantation. Some clones are missing from TCRdb's copy, which holds only in-frame ones; the method was immunoSEQ multiplex PCR. The repertoire holds fewer than 1,500 clones, with under 75% as singletons. Sequencing used bone marrow, obtained at autopsy. All receptors derive from an older male patient with steroid-refractory graft-versus-host disease after an allogeneic stem cell transplant. Some T cells may arise from the graft donor.

Details on this clone: Given a far larger clone just one base away, this is likely a sequencing read error. Distinct nucleotide sequences in the sample also encode this CDR3. This rearrangement joins TRBV5-6 to TRBJ2-5, with TRBD2 matching 8 bases. The V gene's germline CDR1 is SGHDT and CDR2 YYEEEE. The CDR3 spans 15 residues. The CDR3 coding sequence is TGTGCCAGCAGGTTGGTGGCCGGGGGGGGAGAGACCCAGTACTTC. Translation: CASRLVAGGGETQYF.

The chain combines TRBV7-9 with TRBJ2-6; no definite D call. This CDR3 spans 16 amino acids. Germline CDR1 is SEHNR and CDR2 is FQNEAQ (reference sequence). The ends were cut back, 3 bases at V and 0 bases at J, with 9 bases in the middle. CDR3 protein: CASSFSVGSGANVLTF. The CDR3 nucleotides read TGTGCCAGCAGCTTTTCAGTCGGCTCTGGGGCCAACGTCCTGACTTTC.

Of note for this clone: Other DNA sequences from this sample encode an identical CDR3 as well. CDR3 sequence (DNA): TGTGCCACCAGTGACGGGGAGACCCAGTACTTC. Protein sequence: CATSDGETQYF. The rearrangement links TRBV24-1 to TRBJ2-5; D uncertain. The ends were cut back, 4 bases at V and 5 bases at J, with 4 bases in the middle. Germline-derived CDR1 and CDR2 are KGHDR and SFDVKD. The CDR3 runs 11 residues.

This clone ranks as large. The rearrangement uses TRBV15 and TRBJ2-1, with D tentatively TRBD1 (5 bases). The germline V gene has CDR1 LNHNV and CDR2 YYDKDF (reference sequence). The V end lost 5 bases, the J end lost 6 bases, and 17 bases lay between the germline ends. The CDR3 totals 15 residues. CDR3 loop: CATSSPGAGRNEQFF. The DNA for the CDR3 is TGTGCCACCAGCTCTCCTGGGGCAGGGCGCAATGAGCAGTTCTTC.

The chain carries TRBV4-2 and TRBJ2-1, with 9 positions matching TRBD2. The CDR3 covers 17 residues. After removal of 1 base from V and 5 bases from J, the junction contained 9 bases not matched to a gene. Germline CDR1 reads LGHNA; CDR2 reads YNFKEQ. This CDR3 reads CASSQGSLLAGNNEQFF. For the CDR3, the DNA is TGTGCCAGCAGCCAAGGGAGTTTGCTAGCGGGAAACAATGAGCAGTTCTTC.

This clone counts as medium-sized. The rearrangement uses TRBV27 and TRBJ1-4; possibly TRBD1 for D (6 bases). The CDR3 has 11 amino acids. Per germline, CDR1 MNHEY and CDR2 SMNVEV (reference sequence). V was shortened by 6 bases and J by 13 bases, with 12 bases between the two germline ends. The chain's CDR3 is CASRSQGLLFF. The CDR3 DNA is TGTGCCAGCAGATCCCAGGGGTTACTGTTTTTT.

Notes on this clone: This may be a read error, as it is one base from a much larger clone. Within the sample, other DNA sequences also encode this same CDR3. The chain uses TRBV5-6 and TRBJ2-5, with 8 bases fitting TRBD2. The CDR3 has 15 amino acids. In germline, CDR1 is SGHDT, CDR2 YYEEEE. The J segment lost 5 bases and the V segment lost 7 bases, leaving 13 bases of the junction unmatched. In DNA, the CDR3 is TGTGCCAGCCGCGTGGGGGCCGGGGGGGGCGAGACCCAGTACTTC. Its protein is CASRVGAGGGETQYF.

This chain's CDR3 is CASSYSKGGYGYTF. The CDR3 region has the DNA TGTGCCAGCAGTTACTCGAAGGGGGGCTATGGCTACACCTTC. The J gene is TRBJ1-2, the V gene TRBV6-5, with a weak D call TRBD1 (6 bases). The germline V gene has CDR1 MNHEY and CDR2 SVGAGI. The CDR3 consists of 14 residues. V lost 0 bases, J lost 4 bases, and 9 bases lay in between.

As concerns this clone: Since a much larger clone is just one base distant, this may be a read error. V and J are TRBV5-6 and TRBJ2-5, with 9 bases aligning to TRBD2. The CDR3 is 15 residues long. Germline V gene sequence: CDR1 SGHDT, CDR2 YYEEEE. Here the CDR3 reads CAPRGGAGGGETQYF. The CDR3 DNA follows: TGCGCCCCCCGCGGGGGGGCCGGGGGGGGAGAGACCCAGTACTTC. The full variable domain, with the rest looked up from reference TRBV5-6 and TRBJ2-5, is DAGVTQSPTHLIKTRGQQVTLRCSPKSGHDTVSWYQQALGQGPQFIFQYYEEEERQRGNFPDRFSGHQFPNYSSELNVNALLLGDSALYLCAPRGGAGGGETQYFGPGTRLLVL.

The J gene is TRBJ2-5, the V gene TRBV6-5; the match to TRBD1 covers 7 bases. The CDR3 is 13 residues long. The ends lost 4 bases at V and 5 bases at J; junction bases unmatched: 4. CDR1 is MNHEY, CDR2 SVGAGI, per germline. The CDR3 loop reads CASSFRDSETQYF. The CDR3 DNA is TGTGCCAGCAGTTTCCGGGACAGCGAGACCCAGTACTTC.

This clone came up a few times. This chain uses TRBV10-3 with TRBJ2-7; TRBD2 agrees at 15 bases. Germline CDR1 is ENHRY and CDR2 is SYGVKD. The CDR3 length is 13 residues. V dropped 8 bases and J dropped 7; count of bases not matched to a gene: 3. CDR3 region: CAIGTSGGREQYF. CDR3 DNA sequence: TGTGCCATCGGGACTAGCGGGGGGAGAGAGCAGTACTTC.

The gene calls are TRBV7-6 and TRBJ2-5; D is unclear. Germline CDR1 reads SGHVS; CDR2 reads FNYEAQ. CDR3 length: 14 amino acids. V gave up 1 base and J gave up 5 bases, with 11 bases separating them. The CDR3 protein is CASSLEAAGETQYF. CDR3 DNA: TGTGCCAGCAGCTTAGAGGCGGCCGGGGAGACCCAGTACTTC.

Of note for this clone: A much larger clone lies a single base off, so this may be a read error. This chain links TRBV5-6 with TRBJ2-5; 8 bases line up with TRBD2. The CDR3 spans 15 residues. Looked up from germline, CDR1 is SGHDT and CDR2 is YYEEEE. Written as DNA, the CDR3 is TGTGCCTGCAGCTGGGTGGCCGGGGGGGGAGAGACCCAGTACTTC. Protein: CACSWVAGGGETQYF. Together with reference TRBV5-6 and TRBJ2-5, the CDR3 gives the full variable domain: DAGVTQSPTHLIKTRGQQVTLRCSPKSGHDTVSWYQQALGQGPQFIFQYYEEEERQRGNFPDRFSGHQFPNYSSELNVNALLLGDSALYLCACSWVAGGGETQYFGPGTRLLVL.

The chain links TRBV5-5 to TRBJ2-7; D unresolved. This CDR3 region has 13 residues. Between the trimmed V and J ends, which lost 0 bases and 3 bases, there was a span of 7 bases. Germline V gene data show CDR1 as SGHKS and CDR2 as YYEKEE (reference sequence). CDR3 residues: CASSLEADYEQYF. The CDR3 region has the DNA TGTGCCAGCAGCTTGGAAGCTGACTACGAGCAGTACTTC.

This sequence joins TRBV27 and TRBJ2-2; possibly TRBD2 for D (6 bases). The CDR3 totals 15 residues. Germline V gives CDR1 MNHEY, CDR2 SMNVEV (reference sequence). Trimming cost V 6 bases and J 0 bases, with 11 bases left between them. CDR3 sequence reads: CASSLRLANTGELFF. DNA for the CDR3: TGTGCCAGCAGCCTGAGACTAGCGAACACCGGGGAGCTGTTTTTT.

This chain uses TRBV5-4 with TRBJ2-7, with D maybe TRBD1 (6 bases). Trimming cost V 0 bases and J 2 bases, with 9 bases left between them. Germline V lookup: CDR1 SGHNT, CDR2 YYREEE (reference sequence). The CDR3 runs to 14 residues. The DNA for the CDR3 is TGTGCCAGCAGCTTGGGGACAGTAACCTACGAGCAGTACTTC. Encoded protein: CASSLGTVTYEQYF. The variable domain in full, with the rest retrieved from reference TRBV5-4 and TRBJ2-7, is ETGVTQSPTHLIKTRGQQVTLRCSSQSGHNTVSWYQQALGQGPQFIFQYYREEENGRGNFPPRFSGLQFPNYSSELNVNALELDDSALYLCASSLGTVTYEQYFGPGTRLTVT.

The CDR3 protein is CASSLTGLGYQETQYF. CDR3 coding DNA: TGTGCCAGCAGTTTGACAGGACTAGGCTACCAAGAGACCCAGTACTTC. The chain is built from TRBV27 and TRBJ2-5, with D perhaps matching TRBD2 (7 bases). The CDR3 consists of 16 residues. With 3 bases removed from V and 0 bases from J, the gap between germline ends came to 14 bases. Germline V gene sequence: CDR1 MNHEY, CDR2 SMNVEV (reference sequence).

The rearrangement joins TRBV6-1 to TRBJ1-1; no clear D. Trimming took 2 bases from V and 0 from J, leaving 10 bases between them. Germline V gene lookup returns CDR1 MNHNS and CDR2 SASEGT. The CDR3 is 15 residues long. The CDR3 here is CASSEFKGLNTEAFF. The CDR3 bases are TGTGCCAGCAGTGAATTCAAGGGCTTGAACACTGAAGCTTTCTTT.

The V call is TRBV5-6, the J call TRBJ2-5, with 8 bases aligning to TRBD2. Germline CDR1 SGHDT, CDR2 YYEEEE. CDR3 length equals 15 residues. J was trimmed by 4 bases and V by 7 bases; bases with no gene match: 12. In DNA, the CDR3 is TGTGCCAGCTGGTGGGGGGCCGGGGGGGGAGAGACCCAGTACTTC. The encoded protein is CASWWGAGGGETQYF.

The CDR3 sequence is CASSQEGADTQYF. The CDR3 nucleotides read TGTGCCAGCAGCCAAGAGGGGGCAGATACGCAGTATTTT. The rearrangement joins TRBV7-9 to TRBJ2-3; a possible D gene is TRBD1 (6 bases). The CDR3 extends over 13 amino acids. V gave up 5 bases and J gave up 4 bases, with 10 bases separating them. Germline CDR1 is SEHNR and CDR2 is FQNEAQ (reference sequence).

In its sample, this clone is large (0.1 to 1%). Other DNA sequences from this sample encode an identical CDR3 as well. This chain links TRBV5-6 with TRBJ2-5; 9 bases map to TRBD2. V shed 10 bases, J shed 4 bases, and the junction held 14 bases outside the gene matches. There are 15 residues in the CDR3. Germline V gene sequence: CDR1 SGHDT, CDR2 YYEEEE. CDR3 in amino acids: CARRGGAGGGETQYF. Here the CDR3 DNA reads TGTGCCCGCCGCGGGGGGGCCGGGGGGGGAGAGACCCAGTACTTC. Looking up the rest from reference TRBV5-6 and TRBJ2-5 gives the full variable domain: DAGVTQSPTHLIKTRGQQVTLRCSPKSGHDTVSWYQQALGQGPQFIFQYYEEEERQRGNFPDRFSGHQFPNYSSELNVNALLLGDSALYLCARRGGAGGGETQYFGPGTRLLVL.

This clone has more than one count but fewer than ten. This chain uses TRBV4-3 with TRBJ1-2, with D perhaps TRBD1 (6 bases). The CDR3 contains 15 residues. Germline V CDR1 and CDR2: LGHNA, YSLEER. V was cut by 0 bases and J by 4 bases, with 12 bases left in between. The CDR3 DNA follows: TGCGCCAGCAGCCAAGAGTTACAGGGTCTCTATGGCTACACCTTC. Translated: CASSQELQGLYGYTF.

By proportion, this clone is medium-sized (0.01 to 0.1%). The J gene is TRBJ2-1, the V gene TRBV5-8; tentatively, D is TRBD1 or TRBD2 (5 bases each). V was cut by 0 bases and J by 7 bases, with 11 bases left in between. Germline V gene sequence: CDR1 SGHTS, CDR2 YDEGEE. The CDR3 runs to 14 residues. CDR3 sequence (DNA): TGTGCCAGCAGCTTGGATATGGGGGAAAATGAGCAGTTCTTC. Translating it yields CASSLDMGENEQFF.

The chain carries TRBV5-1 and TRBJ1-4; D gene unclear. With 1 base removed from V and 3 bases from J, the gap between germline ends came to 16 bases. The V gene's germline CDR1 is SGHRS and CDR2 YFSETQ. The CDR3 covers 17 residues. CDR3: CASSLLPVVAANEKLFF. In DNA, the CDR3 is TGCGCCAGCAGCTTGCTCCCAGTAGTGGCTGCTAATGAAAAACTGTTTTTT.

This sequence joins TRBV3-1 (or the pseudogene TRBV3-2) and TRBJ2-5; no reliable D call. V gave up 1 base and J gave up 3 bases, with 15 bases separating them. The CDR3 contains 16 residues. Germline CDR1 is LGHDT and CDR2 is YNNKEL (reference sequence). As DNA, the CDR3 is TGTGCCAGCAGCCAAGGTCTAGGGTTCTCTAAAGAGACCCAGTACTTC. Translated: CASSQGLGFSKETQYF.

This rearrangement joins TRBV7-9 to TRBJ2-2; D is uncertain. Trimming removed 4 bases from V and 1 base from J, with 4 bases in between. The CDR3 sequence is 13 residues long. The germline V gene has CDR1 SEHNR and CDR2 FQNEAQ (reference sequence). Here the CDR3 reads CASSSENTGELFF. CDR3 nucleotide sequence: TGTGCCAGCAGCTCAGAGAACACCGGGGAGCTGTTTTTT.